This T cell receptor beta chain is from a study of blood T cell repertoires in COVID-19. The table came from immunoSEQ multiplex PCR; TCRdb's copy has only in-frame clones and leaves some out. In the table there are fewer than 250,000 clones, 80% to 90% of which are singletons. The V gene's germline CDR1 is SGHTA and CDR2 FQGTGA. This CDR3 is built from 18 residues. V gave up 5 bases and J gave up 0 bases; unmatched junction bases: 11. This TCR was recovered from a woman in her 40s with active or convalescent COVID-19. Sequencing used peripheral blood. The V call is TRBV7-3, the J call TRBJ2-3, with 10 bases lining up with TRBD2. The CDR3 loop is CASSTAPGTSESTDTQYF. CDR3 nucleotide sequence: TGTGCCAGCAGCACAGCCCCCGGGACTAGCGAGAGCACAGATACGCAGTATTTT.